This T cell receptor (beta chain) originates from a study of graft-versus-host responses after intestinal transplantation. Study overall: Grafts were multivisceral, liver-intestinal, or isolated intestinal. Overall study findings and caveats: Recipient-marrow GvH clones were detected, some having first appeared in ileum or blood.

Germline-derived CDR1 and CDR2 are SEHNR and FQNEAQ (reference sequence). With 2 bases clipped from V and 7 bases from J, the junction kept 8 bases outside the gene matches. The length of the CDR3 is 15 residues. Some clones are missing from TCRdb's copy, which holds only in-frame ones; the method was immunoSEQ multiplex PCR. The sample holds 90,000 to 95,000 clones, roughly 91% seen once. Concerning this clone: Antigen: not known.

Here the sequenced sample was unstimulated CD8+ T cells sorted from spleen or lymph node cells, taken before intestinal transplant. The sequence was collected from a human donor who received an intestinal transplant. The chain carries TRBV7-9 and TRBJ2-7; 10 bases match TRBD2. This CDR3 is CASSLPSGSSLEQYF. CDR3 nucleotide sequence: TGTGCCAGCAGCTTACCTAGCGGGAGTTCCCTGGAGCAGTACTTC.